This T cell receptor (beta chain) is drawn from a study of cytomegalovirus exposure and HLA in healthy donors. The primer mix had 60 Vbeta and 13 Jbeta primers. The method was immunoSEQ multiplex PCR; TCRdb's version includes in-frame clones alone and lacks a portion of them. The sample yields about 76,000 clones, 70% to 85% seen once. Study conclusions and caveats: Later work found most CMV-associated TCR beta chains apparently HLA-restricted. An analysis done earlier found most TCR beta V segments productive about 87% or about 30% of the time.

This CDR3 is 14 amino acids long. Germline CDR1 is MNHEY and CDR2 is SVGAGI. V was clipped by 6 bases and J by 6 bases; unmatched bases: 9. Details on this clone: Its antigen is still unknown.

The sequence was obtained from a man aged 30 to 39 in good health and CMV-seronegative. The rearrangement uses TRBV6-5 and TRBJ2-7; TRBD1 matches at 9 bases. Sequenced input: PBMCs. This CDR3 reads CASRSGTGTIEQYF. CDR3 coding DNA: TGTGCCAGCAGATCCGGGACAGGGACGATCGAGCAGTACTTC.